The 31 T cell receptor beta chains listed next were all sequenced from one sample in a study of T cell repertoires in cytomegalovirus infection. TCRdb used MiXCR to reprocess the reads, holding one entry per CDR3 protein. The repertoire has roughly 190,000 distinct CDR3 sequences, about a tenth of them found once; the top ten carry 4.6%. The sample taken for sequencing was PBMCs. The source is a human donor in good health (CMV status not recorded). Some clones in this sample may be carry-over from other donors' samples.

J is TRBJ1-2 and V is TRBV27; perhaps TRBD1 as D (6 bases). Germline loops: CDR1 MNHEY, CDR2 SMNVEV (reference sequence). V was cut by 4 bases and J by 4 bases, with 13 bases left in between. The CDR3 runs 14 residues. DNA for the CDR3: TGTGCCAGCAGTTACCGGGGGACAATCTATGGCTACACCTTC. Its protein product is CASSYRGTIYGYTF.

The chain links TRBV15 to TRBJ1-6; D not resolved. V lost 5 bases and J lost 6, with 11 bases in between. CDR1 and CDR2 (germline): LNHNV, YYDKDF (reference sequence). This CDR3 is built from 14 residues. DNA of the CDR3: TGTGCCACCAGCGGGTCCGGACGTAATTCACCCCTCCACTTT. It translates to CATSGSGRNSPLHF.

The V call is TRBV10-3, the J call TRBJ1-2; 9 bases agree with TRBD1. Unmatched junction bases numbered 8, after V lost 6 bases and J lost 6 bases. CDR1 and CDR2 (germline): ENHRY, SYGVKD. This CDR3 has 14 residues. The CDR3 bases are TGTGCCATCAGCGGCGACAGGGGGTTCGATGGCTACACCTTC. Translated, it gives CAISGDRGFDGYTF.

V usage is TRBV5-4 and J usage is TRBJ2-3; 7 nucleotides agree with TRBD1. Germline values: CDR1 SGHNT, CDR2 YYREEE (reference sequence). There are 14 residues in the CDR3. The V and J ends lost 0 bases and 7 bases, in that order; junction bases with no gene match: 5. The CDR3 loop reads CASSLGQGSNTQYF. The DNA for the CDR3 is TGTGCCAGCAGCTTGGGACAGGGATCGAATACGCAGTATTTT.

This clonotype was observed at least ten times. The chain employs TRBV7-2 and TRBJ2-3; 7 bases fit TRBD1. The CDR3 length is 15 residues. The germline gives CDR1 SGHTA, CDR2 FQGNSA. V lost 4 bases, J lost 4 bases, and 8 bases stayed unmatched. Here the CDR3 reads CASSSRDSPPDTQYF. The CDR3 DNA reads as TGTGCCAGCAGCTCCCGGGACAGTCCCCCAGATACGCAGTATTTT.

This clonotype has more than one count but fewer than ten. The chain carries TRBV19 and TRBJ2-3; D perhaps matches TRBD2 (6 bases). The CDR3 loop spans 13 amino acids. Per germline, CDR1 LNHDA and CDR2 SQIVND (reference sequence). Trimming stripped 7 bases from V and 2 bases from J, with 10 bases between. The CDR3 coding sequence is TGTGCCAGTATTGGGGACTCCACAGATACGCAGTATTTT. The encoded protein is CASIGDSTDTQYF.

Ten or more counts support this clonotype. The gene calls are TRBV5-6 and TRBJ2-3; 10 nucleotides match TRBD1. Germline assignment: CDR1 SGHDT and CDR2 YYEEEE. The ends lost 5 bases at V and 2 bases at J; junction bases unmatched: 8. The CDR3 has 16 amino acids. Here the CDR3 reads CASSASGTGVTDTQYF. The DNA for the CDR3 is TGTGCCAGCAGTGCAAGCGGGACAGGGGTCACAGATACGCAGTATTTT.

This chain connects TRBV28 to TRBJ2-4; 7 nucleotides agree with TRBD2. Germline-derived CDR1 and CDR2 are MDHEN and SYDVKM. This CDR3 is 17 amino acids long. V was pared by 2 bases and J by 0 bases, with 7 bases of the junction left unmatched. CDR3 DNA: TGTGCCAGCAGTTTAGTTTCTCGCGGGGGAGCCAAAAACATTCAGTACTTC. Its translation is CASSLVSRGGAKNIQYF.

V usage is TRBV7-2 and J usage is TRBJ2-7, with 7 bases matching TRBD2. There are 16 residues in the CDR3. Per the germline V gene, CDR1 is SGHTA and CDR2 is FQGNSA. Unmatched junction bases numbered 6, after V lost 1 base and J lost 0 bases. Here the CDR3 reads CASSLVSGANSYEQYF. In DNA form, the CDR3 reads TGTGCCAGCAGCTTAGTGAGCGGGGCGAACTCCTACGAGCAGTACTTC.

This clonotype was detected ten times or more. The rearrangement links TRBV6-2 or TRBV6-3 to TRBJ1-1, with D unresolved. The length of the CDR3 is 11 residues. Between the trimmed V and J ends, which lost 6 bases and 2 bases, there was a span of 4 bases. Germline CDR1 MNHEY, CDR2 SVGEGT. The CDR3 reads CASRTNTEAFF. The CDR3 bases are TGTGCCAGCAGGACTAACACTGAAGCTTTCTTT.

The rearrangement uses TRBV28 and TRBJ1-2; D is unresolved. The CDR3 covers 16 residues. Between the trimmed V and J ends, which lost 2 bases and 0 bases, there was a span of 13 bases. Per germline, CDR1 MDHEN and CDR2 SYDVKM. CDR3 loop: CASSLLFVAANYGYTF. CDR3 DNA sequence: TGTGCCAGCAGTTTACTGTTTGTCGCAGCTAACTATGGCTACACCTTC.

This clonotype has just a few counts. CDR3 DNA sequence: TGCAGTGCTAGAGCCCGGGGACAGATGAACACTGAAGCTTTCTTT. It yields the protein CSARARGQMNTEAFF. The V gene is TRBV20-1, the J gene TRBJ1-1; 7 nucleotides line up with TRBD1. The CDR3 runs 15 residues. The germline gives CDR1 DFQATT, CDR2 SNEGSKA (reference sequence). Unmatched junction bases numbered 5, after V lost 1 base and J lost 0 bases.

The V and J genes are TRBV20-1 and TRBJ2-7; D call uncertain. CDR3 size: 17 residues. Germline V CDR1 and CDR2: DFQATT, SNEGSKA (reference sequence). Trimming took 6 bases from V and 0 from J, leaving 24 bases between them. As DNA, the CDR3 is TGCAGTGCGAGAAGCTCCCGGGTTGGGATTTTCTCCTACGAGCAGTACTTC. It yields the protein CSARSSRVGIFSYEQYF.

This clonotype was seen repeatedly, ten times or more. This chain uses TRBV24-1 with TRBJ2-1, with 7 bases aligning to TRBD2. The V gene end was trimmed by 0 bases and the J gene end by 6 bases; junction bases not matched to a gene: 4. The CDR3 covers 15 residues. Per germline, CDR1 KGHDR and CDR2 SFDVKD. The CDR3, as DNA: TGTGCCACCAGTGATTTGGGTGGGAGGGGCAATGAGCAGTTCTTC. This sequence encodes CATSDLGGRGNEQFF.

The J gene is TRBJ2-1, the V gene TRBV28, with a weak D call TRBD1 (7 bases). V lost 5 bases and J 2 bases, leaving 16 bases between the germline ends. Germline V CDR1 and CDR2: MDHEN, SYDVKM. The CDR3 has 16 residues. The chain's CDR3 is CASSLRQGLTYNEQFF. The CDR3 bases are TGTGCCAGCAGTCTTCGACAGGGACTTACCTACAATGAGCAGTTCTTC.

This clonotype was found many times. This chain connects TRBV6-6 to TRBJ1-5, with D perhaps TRBD1 (5 bases). V was clipped by 3 bases and J by 6 bases, with 9 bases between them. The germline CDR1 and CDR2 sequences are MNHNY and SVGAGI (reference sequence). CDR3 size: 13 residues. The chain's CDR3 is CASSYIGAQPQHF. The CDR3 DNA sequence: TGTGCCAGCAGTTATATAGGGGCTCAGCCCCAGCATTTT.

This clonotype was counted at least ten times. The chain carries TRBV29-1 and TRBJ2-1; TRBD1 agrees at 10 bases. Germline V gene sequence: CDR1 SQVTM, CDR2 ANQGSEA. The CDR3 is made up of 15 amino acids. V dropped 6 bases and J dropped 10; count of bases not matched to a gene: 15. This CDR3 is CSVIGGTGVAAEQFF. The DNA for the CDR3 is TGCAGCGTGATTGGGGGGACAGGGGTAGCAGCGGAGCAGTTCTTC.

The chain has TRBV28 and TRBJ1-6; D unresolved. V lost 5 bases to trimming and J lost 5 bases, with 7 bases between them. The CDR3 sequence is 13 residues long. Germline CDR1 MDHEN, CDR2 SYDVKM. In DNA, the CDR3 is TGTGCCAGCAGTGGGGTCGATAATTCACCCCTCCACTTT. It yields the protein CASSGVDNSPLHF.

This clonotype was detected only a few times. The V call is TRBV30, the J call TRBJ1-1, with 8 bases aligning to TRBD1. The CDR3 extends over 15 amino acids. The ends lost 2 bases at V and 0 bases at J; junction bases unmatched: 5. Germline lookup yields CDR1 GTSNPN and CDR2 SVGIG (reference sequence). The CDR3 protein is CAWSRTGTMNTEAFF. For the CDR3, the DNA is TGTGCCTGGAGTAGGACAGGGACAATGAACACTGAAGCTTTCTTT.

In this sample, this clonotype turned up many times. V and J are TRBV28 and TRBJ1-1; D possibly corresponds to TRBD1 (5 bases). Per germline, CDR1 MDHEN and CDR2 SYDVKM. The CDR3 runs 14 residues. V was shortened by 1 base and J by 7 bases, with 13 bases between the two germline ends. The CDR3 protein is CASSLSRDRREAFF. CDR3 bases: TGTGCCAGCAGTTTATCCAGGGATCGACGTGAAGCTTTCTTT.

This clonotype occurred many times. This sequence joins TRBV7-2 and TRBJ2-3, with D possibly being TRBD1 (6 bases). The germline gives CDR1 SGHTA, CDR2 FQGNSA. The CDR3 is made up of 14 amino acids. The V end was cut by 6 bases, the J end by 2 bases, with 12 bases between. The CDR3 nucleotides are TGTGCCAGCAGTTTACAGGGATTCACAGATACGCAGTATTTT. Protein: CASSLQGFTDTQYF.

The V call is TRBV6-2 or TRBV6-3, the J call TRBJ1-6; D not resolved. Germline CDR1 reads MNHEY; CDR2 reads SVGEGT. The CDR3 has 18 residues. V lost 7 bases and J 7 bases, leaving 26 bases between the germline ends. Here the CDR3 reads CASTNNKKLTFPNSPLHF. In DNA, the CDR3 is TGTGCCAGCACCAACAATAAGAAACTAACTTTCCCGAATTCACCCCTCCACTTT.

This sequence joins TRBV20-1 and TRBJ2-5; D call uncertain. CDR3 length equals 14 residues. CDR1 DFQATT and CDR2 SNEGSKA come from the germline V gene (reference sequence). Deletions cut 0 bases from V and 5 bases from J, with 13 bases between. CDR3 protein: CSAREASGWETQYF. DNA for the CDR3: TGCAGTGCTAGAGAGGCTTCCGGGTGGGAGACCCAGTACTTC.

In its sample, this clonotype was seen many times. V and J are TRBV12-3 or TRBV12-4 and TRBJ1-2; possibly TRBD1 for D (5 bases). Trimming took off 8 bases at V and 3 bases at J, with 19 bases between the two ends. The CDR3 consists of 15 residues. CDR3: CASLTFSGSHYGYTF. CDR3 nucleotide sequence: TGTGCCAGCCTAACGTTTTCAGGGTCCCACTATGGCTACACCTTC.

This chain connects TRBV28 to TRBJ1-5; a possible D gene is TRBD1 (6 bases). V shed 4 bases and J shed 0 bases, with 16 bases lying between them. CDR3 size: 17 residues. CDR1 and CDR2 from the germline V gene are MDHEN and SYDVKM. CDR3 residues: CASSSSGHPTSNQPQHF. For the CDR3, the DNA is TGTGCCAGCAGTTCCTCGGGACATCCAACTAGCAATCAGCCCCAGCATTTT.

This clonotype showed up many times. The V call is TRBV7-2, the J call TRBJ1-5; D is unclear. Trimming took off 1 base at V and 0 bases at J, with 7 bases between the two ends. The CDR3 sequence is 15 residues long. Per germline, CDR1 SGHTA and CDR2 FQGNSA. CDR3 sequence: CASSLGGYSNQPQHF. In nucleotides, the CDR3 is TGTGCCAGCAGCTTAGGAGGCTATAGCAATCAGCCCCAGCATTTT.

There are a few counts of this clonotype. This rearrangement joins TRBV12-3 or TRBV12-4 to TRBJ2-5; D is perhaps TRBD1 (6 bases). Trimming removed 5 bases at V and 5 bases at J, with 18 bases between. CDR3 length equals 15 residues. CDR3 loop: CASSRDGGGRETQYF. The CDR3 DNA reads TGTGCCAGCAGTCGGGATGGGGGCGGCCGGGAGACCCAGTACTTC.

This clonotype appeared many times. This chain connects TRBV29-1 to TRBJ2-1; 14 bases match TRBD2. With V trimmed by 7 bases and J by 6 bases, 11 bases remained unmatched. Germline CDR1 is SQVTM and CDR2 is ANQGSEA. This CDR3 spans 16 amino acids. CDR3 nucleotide sequence: TGCAGCGCAGAAGGCGTGACTAGCGGGGGGGCCAATGAGCAGTTCTTC. Translation: CSAEGVTSGGANEQFF.

The V gene is TRBV27, the J gene TRBJ2-7; D gene ambiguous. CDR3 length: 14 amino acids. V lost 0 bases and J lost 0, with 6 bases in between. Germline V CDR1 and CDR2: MNHEY, SMNVEV (reference sequence). The CDR3 DNA follows: TGTGCCAGCAGTTTATCTTCAGGCTCCTACGAGCAGTACTTC. Its translation is CASSLSSGSYEQYF.

This clonotype was recorded many times. The rearrangement uses TRBV7-8 and TRBJ1-6; perhaps TRBD1 as D (6 bases). Trimming stripped 5 bases from V and 9 bases from J, with 11 bases between. Germline V CDR1 and CDR2: SGHVS, FQNEAQ. The CDR3 runs 13 residues. The CDR3: CASSTRGGSPLHF. The CDR3 DNA is TGTGCCAGCAGCACCAGGGGTGGTTCACCCCTCCACTTT.

This clonotype was counted between two and nine times. The chain combines TRBV6-2 or TRBV6-3 with TRBJ2-7, with 10 bases identical to TRBD1. Trimming took 5 bases from V and 2 from J; bases not matched to a gene: 9. The CDR3 runs 16 residues. Germline-derived CDR1 and CDR2 are MNHEY and SVGEGT. DNA of the CDR3: TGTGCCAGCAGTCGAAATTCCGGGACAGGGGCCTACGAGCAGTACTTC. Protein product: CASSRNSGTGAYEQYF.